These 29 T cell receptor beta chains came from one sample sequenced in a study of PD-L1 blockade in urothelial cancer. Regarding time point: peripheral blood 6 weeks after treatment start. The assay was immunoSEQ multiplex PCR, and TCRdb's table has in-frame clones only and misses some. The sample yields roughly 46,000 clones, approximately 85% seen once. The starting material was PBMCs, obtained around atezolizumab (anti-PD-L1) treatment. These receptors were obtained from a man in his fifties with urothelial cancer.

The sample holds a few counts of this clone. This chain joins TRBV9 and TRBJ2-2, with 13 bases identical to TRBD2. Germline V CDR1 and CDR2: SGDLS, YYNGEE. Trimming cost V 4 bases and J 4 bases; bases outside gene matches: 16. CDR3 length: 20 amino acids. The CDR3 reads CASSPDSKLAGGPSTGELFF. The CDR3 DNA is TGTGCCAGCAGCCCCGACAGTAAACTAGCGGGAGGGCCGAGCACCGGGGAGCTGTTTTTT.

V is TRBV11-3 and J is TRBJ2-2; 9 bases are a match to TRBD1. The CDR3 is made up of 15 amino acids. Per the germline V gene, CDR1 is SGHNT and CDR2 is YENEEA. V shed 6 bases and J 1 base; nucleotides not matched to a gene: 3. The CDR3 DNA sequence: TGTGCCAGCAGAACGGGACAGGGGAACACCGGGGAGCTGTTTTTT. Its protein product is CASRTGQGNTGELFF.

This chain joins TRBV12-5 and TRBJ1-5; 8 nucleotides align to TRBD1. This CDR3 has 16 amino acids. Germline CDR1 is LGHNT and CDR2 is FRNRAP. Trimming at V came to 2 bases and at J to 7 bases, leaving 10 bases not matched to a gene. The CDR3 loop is CASGLSQGAPSQPQHF. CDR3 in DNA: TGTGCTAGTGGTTTGAGCCAGGGGGCCCCGAGCCAGCCCCAGCATTTT.

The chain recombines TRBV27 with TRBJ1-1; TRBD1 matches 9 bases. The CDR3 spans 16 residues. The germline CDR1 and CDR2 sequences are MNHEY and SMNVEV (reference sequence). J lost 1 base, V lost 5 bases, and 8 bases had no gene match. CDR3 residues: CASSATTGGKNTEAFF. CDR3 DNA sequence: TGTGCCAGCAGTGCCACTACAGGGGGCAAGAACACTGAAGCTTTCTTT.

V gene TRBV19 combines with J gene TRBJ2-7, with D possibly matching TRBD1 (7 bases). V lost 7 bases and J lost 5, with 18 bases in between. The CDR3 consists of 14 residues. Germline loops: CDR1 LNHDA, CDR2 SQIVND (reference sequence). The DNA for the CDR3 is TGTGCCAGTAAACAGGGCAGGGGGGCTAACGAGCAGTACTTC. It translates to CASKQGRGANEQYF.

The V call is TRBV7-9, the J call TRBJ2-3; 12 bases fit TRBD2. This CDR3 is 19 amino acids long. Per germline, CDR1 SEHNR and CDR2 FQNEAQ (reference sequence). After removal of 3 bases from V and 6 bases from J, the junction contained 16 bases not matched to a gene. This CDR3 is CASSFTSGGQAHTFDTQYF. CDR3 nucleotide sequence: TGTGCCAGCAGCTTTACTAGCGGGGGGCAGGCACACACATTCGATACGCAGTATTTT.

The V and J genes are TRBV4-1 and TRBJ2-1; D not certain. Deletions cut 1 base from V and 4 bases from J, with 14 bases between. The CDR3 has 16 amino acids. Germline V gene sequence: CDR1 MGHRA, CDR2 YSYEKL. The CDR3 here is CASSQGQDRRYNEQFF. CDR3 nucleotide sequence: TGCGCCAGCAGCCAAGGGCAGGATCGAAGATACAATGAGCAGTTCTTC.

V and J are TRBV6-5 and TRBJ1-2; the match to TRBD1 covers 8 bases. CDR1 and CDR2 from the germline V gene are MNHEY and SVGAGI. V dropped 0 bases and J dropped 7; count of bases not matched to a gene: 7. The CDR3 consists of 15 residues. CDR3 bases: TGTGCCAGCAGTTACTCGCGGACAGGGTTAATTGGCTACACCTTC. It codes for CASSYSRTGLIGYTF.

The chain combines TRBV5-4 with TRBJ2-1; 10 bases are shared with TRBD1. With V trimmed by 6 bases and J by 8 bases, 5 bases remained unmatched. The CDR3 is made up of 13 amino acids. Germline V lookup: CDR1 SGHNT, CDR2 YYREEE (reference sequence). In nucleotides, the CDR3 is TGTGCCAGCACCAAGACAGGGGGCGATGAGCAGTTCTTC. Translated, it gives CASTKTGGDEQFF.

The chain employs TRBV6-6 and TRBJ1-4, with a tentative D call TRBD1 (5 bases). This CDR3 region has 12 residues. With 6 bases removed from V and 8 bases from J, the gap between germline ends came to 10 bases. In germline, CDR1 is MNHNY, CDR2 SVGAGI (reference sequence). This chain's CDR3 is CASRGKGEKLFF. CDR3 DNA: TGTGCCAGCAGAGGGAAGGGGGAAAAACTGTTTTTT.

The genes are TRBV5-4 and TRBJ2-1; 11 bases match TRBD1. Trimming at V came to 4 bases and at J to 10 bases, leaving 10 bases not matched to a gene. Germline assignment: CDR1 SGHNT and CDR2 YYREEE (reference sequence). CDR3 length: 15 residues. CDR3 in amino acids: CASSPGQGGFGEQFF. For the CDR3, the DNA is TGTGCCAGCAGCCCGGGACAGGGGGGTTTTGGCGAGCAGTTCTTC. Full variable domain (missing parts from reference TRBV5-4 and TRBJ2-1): ETGVTQSPTHLIKTRGQQVTLRCSSQSGHNTVSWYQQALGQGPQFIFQYYREEENGRGNFPPRFSGLQFPNYSSELNVNALELDDSALYLCASSPGQGGFGEQFFGPGTRLTVL.

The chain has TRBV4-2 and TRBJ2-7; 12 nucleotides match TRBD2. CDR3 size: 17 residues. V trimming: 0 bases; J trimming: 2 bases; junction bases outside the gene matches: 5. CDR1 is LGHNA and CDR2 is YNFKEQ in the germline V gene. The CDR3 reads CASSQETSGGITYEQYF. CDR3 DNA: TGTGCCAGCAGCCAAGAGACTAGCGGGGGCATTACCTACGAGCAGTACTTC.

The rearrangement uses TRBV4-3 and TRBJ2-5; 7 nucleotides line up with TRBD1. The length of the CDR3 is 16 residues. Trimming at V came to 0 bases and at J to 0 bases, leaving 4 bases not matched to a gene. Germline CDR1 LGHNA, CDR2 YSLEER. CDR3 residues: CASSQDPTGNQETQYF. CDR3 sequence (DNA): TGCGCCAGCAGCCAAGACCCGACAGGGAACCAAGAGACCCAGTACTTC.

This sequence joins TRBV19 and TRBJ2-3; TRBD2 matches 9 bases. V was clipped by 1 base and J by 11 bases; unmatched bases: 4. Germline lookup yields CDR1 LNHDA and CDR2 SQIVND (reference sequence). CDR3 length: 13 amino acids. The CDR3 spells CASSIGGLAGQYF. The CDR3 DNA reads TGTGCCAGTAGTATAGGGGGACTAGCAGGGCAGTATTTT. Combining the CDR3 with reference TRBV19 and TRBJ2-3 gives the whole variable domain DGGITQSPKYLFRKEGQNVTLSCEQNLNHDAMYWYRQDPGQGLRLIYYSQIVNDFQKGDIAEGYSVSREKKESFPLTVTSAQKNPTAFYLCASSIGGLAGQYFGPGTRLTVL.

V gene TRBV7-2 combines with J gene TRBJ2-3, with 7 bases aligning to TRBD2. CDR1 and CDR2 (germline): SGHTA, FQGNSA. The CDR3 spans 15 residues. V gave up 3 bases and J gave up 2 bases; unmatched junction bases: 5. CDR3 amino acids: CASSLAGRATDTQYF. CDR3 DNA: TGTGCCAGCAGCTTGGCGGGGAGGGCCACAGATACGCAGTATTTT.

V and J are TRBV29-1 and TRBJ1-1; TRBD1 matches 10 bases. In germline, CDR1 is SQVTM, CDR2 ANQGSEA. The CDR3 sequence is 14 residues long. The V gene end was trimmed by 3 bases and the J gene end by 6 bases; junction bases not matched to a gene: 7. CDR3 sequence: CSVDLTGGAAEAFF. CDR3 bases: TGCAGCGTTGACCTGACAGGGGGCGCGGCTGAAGCTTTCTTT.

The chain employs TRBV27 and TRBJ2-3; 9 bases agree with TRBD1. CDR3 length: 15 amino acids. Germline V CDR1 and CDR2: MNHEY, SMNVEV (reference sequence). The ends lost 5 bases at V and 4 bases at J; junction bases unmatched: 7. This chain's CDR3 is CASSRWTGEADTQYF. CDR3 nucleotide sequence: TGTGCCAGCAGTCGATGGACAGGGGAGGCAGATACGCAGTATTTT.

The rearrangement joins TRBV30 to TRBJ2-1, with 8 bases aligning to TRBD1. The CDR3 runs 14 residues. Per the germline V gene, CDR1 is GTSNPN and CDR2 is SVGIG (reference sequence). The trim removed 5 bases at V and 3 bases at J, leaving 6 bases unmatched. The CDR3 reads CAWEGQVLYNEQFF. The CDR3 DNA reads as TGTGCCTGGGAGGGACAGGTTCTCTACAATGAGCAGTTCTTC.

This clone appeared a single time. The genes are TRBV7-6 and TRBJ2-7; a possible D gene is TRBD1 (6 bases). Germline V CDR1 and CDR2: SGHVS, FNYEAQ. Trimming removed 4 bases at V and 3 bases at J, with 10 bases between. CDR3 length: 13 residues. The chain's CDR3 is CASSSDRFYEQYF. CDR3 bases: TGTGCCAGCAGCTCGGACAGATTCTACGAGCAGTACTTC.

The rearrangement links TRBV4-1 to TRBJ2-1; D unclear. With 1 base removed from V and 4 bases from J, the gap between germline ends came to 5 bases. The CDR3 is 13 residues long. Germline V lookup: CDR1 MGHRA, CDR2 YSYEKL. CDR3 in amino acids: CASSQVAYNEQFF. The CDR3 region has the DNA TGCGCCAGCAGCCAAGTGGCATACAATGAGCAGTTCTTC.

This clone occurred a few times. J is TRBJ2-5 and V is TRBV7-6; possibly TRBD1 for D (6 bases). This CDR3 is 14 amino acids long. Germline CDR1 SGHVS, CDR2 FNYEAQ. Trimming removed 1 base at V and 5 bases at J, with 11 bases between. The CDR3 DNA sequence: TGTGCCAGCAGCTTAGGAAGGGGGTTGGAGACCCAGTACTTC. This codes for CASSLGRGLETQYF.

The CDR3, as DNA: TGTGCCAGCAGCTCCACTAGCGGGGGGGCGACCGGGGAGCTGTTTTTT. This encodes CASSSTSGGATGELFF. The rearrangement joins TRBV7-3 to TRBJ2-2; TRBD2 agrees at 13 bases. From germline, CDR1 is SGHTA and CDR2 FQGTGA. The CDR3 spans 16 residues. V shed 4 bases and J 5 bases; nucleotides not matched to a gene: 4.

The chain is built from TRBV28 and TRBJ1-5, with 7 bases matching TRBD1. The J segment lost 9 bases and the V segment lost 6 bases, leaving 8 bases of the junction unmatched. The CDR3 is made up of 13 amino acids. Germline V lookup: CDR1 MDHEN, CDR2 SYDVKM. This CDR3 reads CASRDRIGAPQHF. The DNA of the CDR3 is TGTGCCAGCAGGGACAGGATCGGTGCGCCCCAGCATTTT. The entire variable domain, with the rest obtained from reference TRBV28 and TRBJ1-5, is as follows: DVKVTQSSRYLVKRTGEKVFLECVQDMDHENMFWYRQDPGLGLRLIYFSYDVKMKEKGDIPEGYSVSREKKERFSLILESASTNQTSMYLCASRDRIGAPQHFGDGTRLSIL.

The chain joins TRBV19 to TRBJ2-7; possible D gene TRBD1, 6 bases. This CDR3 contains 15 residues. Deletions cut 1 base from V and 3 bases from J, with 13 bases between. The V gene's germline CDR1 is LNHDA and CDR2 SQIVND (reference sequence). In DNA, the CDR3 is TGTGCCAGTAGTATAGGAATGACAGGAGTCTACGAGCAGTACTTC. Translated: CASSIGMTGVYEQYF.

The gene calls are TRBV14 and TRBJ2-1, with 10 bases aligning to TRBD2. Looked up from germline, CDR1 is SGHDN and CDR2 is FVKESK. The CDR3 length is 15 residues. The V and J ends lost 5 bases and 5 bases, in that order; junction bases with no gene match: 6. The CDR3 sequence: CASSAAGGANNEQFF. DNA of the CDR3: TGTGCCAGCAGCGCAGCGGGGGGGGCTAACAATGAGCAGTTCTTC.

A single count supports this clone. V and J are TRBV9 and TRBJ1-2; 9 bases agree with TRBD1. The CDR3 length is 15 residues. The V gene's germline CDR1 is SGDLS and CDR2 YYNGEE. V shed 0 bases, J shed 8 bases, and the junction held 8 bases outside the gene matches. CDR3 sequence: CASSVETGTGLGYTF. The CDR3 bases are TGTGCCAGCAGCGTAGAGACCGGGACAGGGCTCGGCTACACCTTC. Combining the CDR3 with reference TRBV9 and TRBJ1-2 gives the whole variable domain DSGVTQTPKHLITATGQRVTLRCSPRSGDLSVYWYQQSLDQGLQFLIQYYNGEERAKGNILERFSAQQFPDLHSELNLSSLELGDSALYFCASSVETGTGLGYTFGSGTRLTVV.

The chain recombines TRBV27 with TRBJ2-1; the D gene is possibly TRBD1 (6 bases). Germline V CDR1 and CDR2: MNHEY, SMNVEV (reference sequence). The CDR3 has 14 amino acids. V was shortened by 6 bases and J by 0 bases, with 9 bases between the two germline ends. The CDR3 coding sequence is TGTGCCAGCAGCCCGACAGGCTCCTACAATGAGCAGTTCTTC. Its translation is CASSPTGSYNEQFF.

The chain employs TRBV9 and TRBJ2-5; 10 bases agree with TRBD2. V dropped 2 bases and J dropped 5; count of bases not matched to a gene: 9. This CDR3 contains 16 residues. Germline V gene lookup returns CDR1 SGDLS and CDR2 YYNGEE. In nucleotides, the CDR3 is TGTGCCAGCAGCGTCCTAGCGGGAGAGGGGGGGGAGACCCAGTACTTC. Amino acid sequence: CASSVLAGEGGETQYF.

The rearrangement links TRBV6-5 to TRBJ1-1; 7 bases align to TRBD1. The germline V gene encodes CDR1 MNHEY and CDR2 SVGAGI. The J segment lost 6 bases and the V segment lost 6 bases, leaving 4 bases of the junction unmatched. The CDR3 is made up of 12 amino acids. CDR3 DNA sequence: TGTGCCAGCAGACTAGGGACAGCTGAAGCTTTCTTT. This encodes CASRLGTAEAFF.